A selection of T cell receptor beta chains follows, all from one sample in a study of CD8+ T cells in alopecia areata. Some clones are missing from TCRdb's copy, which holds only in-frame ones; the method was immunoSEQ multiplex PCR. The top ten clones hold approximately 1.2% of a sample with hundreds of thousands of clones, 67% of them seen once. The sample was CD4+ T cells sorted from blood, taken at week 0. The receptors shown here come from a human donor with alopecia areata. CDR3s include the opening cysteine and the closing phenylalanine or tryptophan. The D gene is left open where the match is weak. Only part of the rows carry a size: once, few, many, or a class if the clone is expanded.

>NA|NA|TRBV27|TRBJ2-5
TGTGCCAGCAGAATCCAGGGGTCGGAGACCCAGTACTTC
CASRIQGSETQYF
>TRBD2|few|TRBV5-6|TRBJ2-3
TGTGCCAGCAGCCCCGGGAGAGCGGGGGTTCGCACAGATACGCAGTATTTT
CASSPGRAGVRTDTQYF
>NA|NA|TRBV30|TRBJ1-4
TGTGCCTGGAGTATGGTTCCGGTTAATGAAAAACTGTTTTTT
CAWSMVPVNEKLFF
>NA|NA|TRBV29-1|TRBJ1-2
TGCAGCGTCCTCCTGGGTGCGAACTATGGCTACACCTTC
CSVLLGANYGYTF
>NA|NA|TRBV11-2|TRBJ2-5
TGTGCCAGCAGCTCGTGGGCCTGGGAGACCCAGTACTTC
CASSSWAWETQYF
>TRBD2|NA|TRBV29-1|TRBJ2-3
TGCAGCGGTCGACTAGCGGGGGCGACTACAGATACGCAGTATTTT
CSGRLAGATTDTQYF
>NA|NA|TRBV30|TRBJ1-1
TGTGCCTGGGGGACTAACACTGAAGCTTTCTTT
CAWGTNTEAFF
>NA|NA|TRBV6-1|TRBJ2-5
TGTGCCAGCAGTGAGAAGCTAGCTGTCGAGACCCAGTACTTC
CASSEKLAVETQYF
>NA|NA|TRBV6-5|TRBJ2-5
TGTGCCAGCAGTTACTCCCAGGGCCAAGAGACCCAGTACTTC
CASSYSQGQETQYF
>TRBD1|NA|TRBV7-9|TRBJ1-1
TGTGCCAGCAGCAAAGACAGGGTGACTGAAGCTTTCTTT
CASSKDRVTEAFF
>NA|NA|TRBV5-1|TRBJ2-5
TGCGCCAGCAGCGAACAGGGTTGGACCCAGTACTTC
CASSEQGWTQYF
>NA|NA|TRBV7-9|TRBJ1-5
TGTGCCAGCAGCTTGGGGGGGCATCAGCCCCAGCATTTT
CASSLGGHQPQHF
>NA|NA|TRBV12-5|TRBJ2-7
TGTGCTAGTGGTTTGGCTAATTCCTACGAGCAGTACTTC
CASGLANSYEQYF
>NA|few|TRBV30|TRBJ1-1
TGTGCCTGGAGCCAGGGTATGAACACTGAAGCTTTCTTT
CAWSQGMNTEAFF
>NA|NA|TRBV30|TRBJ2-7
TGTGCCTGGAAGGGTCTAGGACCTCTCGGGGAGCAGTACTTC
CAWKGLGPLGEQYF
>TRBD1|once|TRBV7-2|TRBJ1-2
TGTGCCAGCAGCTTCCTACCGACAGGGACAGCCCTCGAGGGCTACACCTTC
CASSFLPTGTALEGYTF
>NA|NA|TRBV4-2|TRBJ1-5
TGTGCCAGCAGCCAAGAAGGACACATTAGCAATCAGCCCCAGCATTTT
CASSQEGHISNQPQHF
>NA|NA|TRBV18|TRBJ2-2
TGTGCCAGCTCACCTCAGACGAACACCGGGGAGCTGTTTTTT
CASSPQTNTGELFF
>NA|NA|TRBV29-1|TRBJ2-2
TGCAGCGTCCGGACAGTCGAAAACACCGGGGAGCTGTTTTTT
CSVRTVENTGELFF
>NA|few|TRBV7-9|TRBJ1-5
TGTGCCAGCAGCTTAAACAGCTTCAATCAGCCCCAGCATTTT
CASSLNSFNQPQHF
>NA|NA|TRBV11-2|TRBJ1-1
TGTGCCAGCAGCTTAAAGGGGGTTACTGAAGCTTTCTTT
CASSLKGVTEAFF
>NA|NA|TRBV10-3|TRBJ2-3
TGTGCCATCAGTGTGACTAGTGGCACAGATACGCAGTATTTT
CAISVTSGTDTQYF
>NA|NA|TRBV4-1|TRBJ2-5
TGCGCCAGCAGCCAAGCCCTAGCGGAGACCCAGTACTTC
CASSQALAETQYF
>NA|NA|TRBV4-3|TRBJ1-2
TGCGCCAGCAGCCAAAGCCTGGGGGGTGGAGGTGGCTACACCTTC
CASSQSLGGGGGYTF
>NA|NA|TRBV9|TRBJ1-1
TGTGCCAGCAGCGTAGGTCCAGAGAACACTGAAGCTTTCTTT
CASSVGPENTEAFF
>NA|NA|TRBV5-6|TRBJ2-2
TGTGCCAGCAGCTTGGTAGGGGCCGGGGAGCTGTTTTTT
CASSLVGAGELFF